This TCR beta chain was observed in a study of beta chain features in type 1 diabetes (dated by TCRdb to the late 2010s). The study in broad terms: Mean age, gender distribution, total cell number and subset yield were not different between patients and healthy donors. A total of roughly 110 million sorted cells were examined across all samples, and the number of cells per subset was strongly correlated with RNA yield. In the study, TCRB repertoires of sorted circulating CD4+ T cell subsets from recently diagnosed type 1 diabetes patients were compared with those of matched healthy donors. Naive and central memory subsets were obtained from all 30 or so donors, but regulatory and stem cell-like memory subsets were isolated from only 8 patients and about 8 healthy donors. The research as a whole found: Because cDNA rather than genomic DNA was sequenced, highly expressing activated cells could have been over-represented, although no difference in activation and CD3 levels was found between groups. Fewer insertions and more nucleotide deletions at VDJ recombination sites were observed in patients with type 1 diabetes, implying thymic rearrangement abnormalities. Naive, central memory and regulatory TCRB repertoires appeared to be more alike among patients than among healthy donors. Only small numbers of individuals were included in the HLA sub-analyses, which left unresolved whether HLA type had any influence on TCRB rearrangement. A moderate but significant shortening of TCRB CDR3 length was observed in type 1 diabetes patients in all four CD4+ subsets. Shorter templates might be favored by PCR, yet because patient and control samples were amplified and corrected together, any such skew would affect both groups equally.

Each donor gave one peripheral blood draw, around 100 mL on average, collected into heparinised tubes. A BD FACSAria II was used to sort naive, central memory, regulatory and stem cell-like memory CD4+ T cells with a panel that included CD45RO, CCR7, CD25, CD127, CD95 and CD27. Every sorted population had a purity above 95%. Right away, PBMCs were isolated by Lymphoprep density gradient centrifugation and were stained directly, with no culture step. So that batch effects would be minimized, each experiment stained and sorted samples in pairs, pairing one healthy donor with one patient. As to this clone: What this receptor recognizes is not known. No clone much larger than this one lies a single base away; base qualities are absent.

The entire amount of isolated RNA was reverse transcribed using the High Capacity cDNA Reverse Transcription Kit, so the sequenced TCRB transcripts were expressed ones. For stem cell-like memory T cell samples, survey-depth immunoSEQ sequencing was used, averaging approximately 910,000 total reads per sample. Sorted cells were lysed in RLT buffer and RNA was extracted with DNase-treated RNeasy Micro or Mini kits, depending on cell number. Each cell subset was processed on its own to prevent cross-contamination, while patient and healthy donor samples were processed together. Using the immunoSEQ multiplex PCR, TCRB sequences were amplified from cDNA into 87-bp fragments spanning the CDR3 region. The amplicons were sequenced using the Illumina HiSeq platform. For the original study's pipeline: Synthetic template baselines were used to correct PCR bias computationally, reads within Hamming distance 2 were collapsed, and singletons that could not be merged were discarded. Reads were aligned against IMGT so that V, D and J genes, CDR3 length and insertions or deletions at six rearrangement sites could be assigned. Within each subset, clonotype counts were normalized to sorted cell number, and only after that were true diversity and Gini coefficients computed with the tcR R package. The overlap coefficient, calculated on TCRB nucleotide sequences, was used to measure repertoire sharing. TCRdb carries this immuneACCESS record with in-frame sequences only. Its versions omit some clonotypes, under half of them owing to an unresolved V gene in the studies checked, with the rest unexplained. V and J calls and clone size follow that table, whereas D and trimming were derived from the DNA. The sample yields roughly 24,000 clones; more than 45% were counted once. The ten largest clones add up to roughly 0.35% of the sample.

CDR1 and CDR2, looked up from the germline V gene, are SGHDN and FVKESK. Taken from cysteine to phenylalanine, the CDR3 has 17 residues. Only the CDR3 DNA stays, 51 bases, in frame from base 1. V is trimmed back by 2 bases and J by 5 bases, and the junction contains 15 bases that no gene match accounts for. The source of this sequence is a man aged 18 to 29 with type 1 diabetes. Sequencing was carried out using stem cell memory CD4+ T cells from blood. The sample's cell subset or site, from its label and the paper: stem cell-like memory CD4+ T cells. The chain employs TRBV14 and TRBJ2-7; 7 central bases correspond to TRBD1. The DNA sequence reads TGTGCCAGCAGCCAAAAAACAGGGGTGCAGGTATACGACGAGCAGTACTTC. This translates into CASSQKTGVQVYDEQYF.